This T cell receptor beta chain emerged from a study of cytomegalovirus exposure and HLA in healthy donors. Notes on the study in general: Reported results showed that the classifier diagnosed cytomegalovirus status with high specificity and sensitivity. The only immune exposure information that was available was CMV serostatus.

Points on this clone: What it binds is not known.

The CDR3 runs to 13 residues. The trim removed 10 bases at V and 6 bases at J, leaving 11 bases unmatched. From germline, CDR1 is ENHRY and CDR2 SYGVKD. Vbeta (60) and Jbeta (13) primers were used in the PCR. TCRdb's table, derived via immunoSEQ multiplex PCR, lists solely in-frame clones and lacks some. This sample has 85,000 to 100,000 clones, with over 65% found just once. This chain links TRBV10-3 with TRBJ2-7; 8 nucleotides match TRBD1. This receptor was identified in a man between 60 and 75 years old in good health and CMV-seropositive. Sequenced input: PBMCs. CDR3 residues: CASKTGAGAEQYF. The CDR3 coding sequence is TGTGCCAGCAAGACAGGGGCAGGAGCCGAGCAGTACTTC.